The present T cell receptor (beta chain) was sequenced within a study of metastatic and nonmetastatic thyroid tumors. The wider study: Repertoire data that came from the blood and tumor or nodule tissue of malignant and benign thyroid patients were compared.

Not a single patient had been given any form of treatment at any point before undergoing thyroid surgery. The study's findings and limits: It was reportedly found that TCR beta diversity was significantly higher in malignant thyroid tumors than in benign nodules, a difference seen in both blood and tumor samples.

Authors' processing steps: Between-group CDR3 differences, defined by clinicopathological status, yielded a distant-metastasis classifier for papillary thyroid cancer. TCRdb re-clonotyped the PCR reads via MiXCR. TCRdb's processing, not the authors' own work, is the source of the V and J calls. The sample includes some 15,000 clones, about 13% of them seen just once. CDR3 length: 15 amino acids. Unmatched junction bases numbered 7, after V lost 4 bases and J lost 6 bases. The germline CDR1 and CDR2 sequences are LGHDT and YNNKEL (reference sequence). This clone occurred many times. Its specificity is unknown.

The V and J genes are TRBV3-1 and TRBJ2-1; TRBD1 agrees at 9 bases. This clonotype originated in a female donor with papillary thyroid cancer or a benign thyroid nodule (not recorded which). Some clones in this sample may be carry-over from other donors' samples. Sample: blood. DNA of the CDR3: TGTGCCAGCAGCCCCTCGGGACAGGGACGCAATGAGCAGTTCTTC. Its translation is CASSPSGQGRNEQFF.